This TCR beta chain emerged from a study of blood T cells in healthy people across ages. Through a sample-barcoded 5' primer and a J-beta primer mix, a second PCR was run for roughly 7 to 11 cycles. Each single sample gave us at least 3 million CDR3-containing paired-end reads. In TCRdb, the 5' RACE reads were re-called with MiXCR into one record per CDR3 protein. The sample consists of 1,300,000 or so distinct CDR3 sequences, 59% of them appearing once. In the case of this clonotype: What it binds is unknown.

Findings of the study overall: The donors' CMV status was not determined, possibly confounding changes in expanded clonotypes.

The CDR3 totals 16 residues. V shed 5 bases and J shed 2 bases, with 17 bases lying between them. Germline assignment: CDR1 SGHVS and CDR2 FQNEAQ. This sequence joins TRBV7-8 and TRBJ2-3; the D call may be TRBD1 or TRBD2 (6 bases each). The sample was blood. The receptor was isolated from a man aged 18 to 29 in good health. DNA for the CDR3: TGTGCCAGCAGCCTGTTGGGGGGCTTTAACACAGATACGCAGTATTTT. This encodes CASSLLGGFNTDTQYF.